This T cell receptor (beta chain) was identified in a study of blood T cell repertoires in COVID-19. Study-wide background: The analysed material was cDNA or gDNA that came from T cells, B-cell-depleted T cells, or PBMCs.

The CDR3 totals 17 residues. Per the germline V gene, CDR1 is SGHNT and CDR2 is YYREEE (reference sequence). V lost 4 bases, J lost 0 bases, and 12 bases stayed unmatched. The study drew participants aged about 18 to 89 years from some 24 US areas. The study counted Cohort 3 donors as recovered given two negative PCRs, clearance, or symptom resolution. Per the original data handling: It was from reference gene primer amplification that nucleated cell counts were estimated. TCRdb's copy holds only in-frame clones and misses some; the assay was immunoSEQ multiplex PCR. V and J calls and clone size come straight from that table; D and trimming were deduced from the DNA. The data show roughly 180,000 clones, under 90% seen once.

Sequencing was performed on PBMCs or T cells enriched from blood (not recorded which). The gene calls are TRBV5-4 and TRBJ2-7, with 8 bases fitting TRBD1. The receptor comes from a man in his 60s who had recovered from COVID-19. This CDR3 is CASSGYFRGHGSYEQYF. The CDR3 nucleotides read TGTGCCAGCAGCGGTTACTTCAGGGGGCACGGCTCCTACGAGCAGTACTTC.